The 4 T cell receptor beta chains presented below share a single source sample, sequenced in a study of blood T cell repertoires in COVID-19. Clones were read by immunoSEQ multiplex PCR, and TCRdb kept only the in-frame ones, dropping some. Among around 100,000 clones listed, approximately 62% were seen once. The sequenced material came from peripheral blood. The receptors originated from an elderly man with acute or convalescent COVID-19.

This clone occurred a few times. The rearrangement links TRBV24-1 to TRBJ2-2; 9 nucleotides align to TRBD1. Germline-derived CDR1 and CDR2 are KGHDR and SFDVKD. The V segment lost 4 bases and the J segment 7 bases; nucleotides outside the gene matches: 12. There are 17 residues in the CDR3. The CDR3, as DNA: TGTGCCACCAGTGACCCGCCGGGACAGGGTCGTGTCGGGGAGCTGTTTTTT. Translating it yields CATSDPPGQGRVGELFF.

This clone was found a few times. This chain uses TRBV4-3 with TRBJ2-7; 7 bases align to TRBD2. The CDR3 sequence is 14 residues long. The germline gives CDR1 LGHNA, CDR2 YSLEER. With 4 bases clipped from V and 0 bases from J, the junction kept 3 bases outside the gene matches. The DNA of the CDR3 is TGCGCCAGCAGCCTAAGCGGGGCCTCCTACGAGCAGTACTTC. Its protein product is CASSLSGASYEQYF.

This chain connects TRBV6-1 to TRBJ1-2, with D possibly matching TRBD1 (6 bases). The CDR3 contains 16 residues. Germline CDR1 and CDR2: MNHNS and SASEGT. Deletions cut 2 bases from V and 7 bases from J, with 20 bases between. In nucleotides, the CDR3 is TGTGCCAGCAGTGAACAAGGGACACCTATGTCAGGTGGCTACACCTTC. Translation: CASSEQGTPMSGGYTF.

This clone has more than one count but fewer than ten. This sequence joins TRBV6-6 and TRBJ2-5; 11 bases are a match to TRBD2. CDR1 and CDR2 (germline): MNHNY, SVGAGI (reference sequence). The CDR3 loop spans 16 amino acids. Trimming cost V 5 bases and J 6 bases; bases outside gene matches: 11. The CDR3 bases are TGTGCCAGCAGTCGAGAGGCTAGCGGGAGGTCGAAGACCCAGTACTTC. Translated: CASSREASGRSKTQYF.